This T cell receptor beta chain was obtained from a study of cytomegalovirus exposure and HLA in healthy donors (dated by TCRdb to 2015 to 2018). Study-level background: An earlier analysis of several hundred of the donors reported 250 to 300 Gb of sequence data and about 100 million unique TCR beta sequences from roughly 180 million T cells. An early release covering more than 500 HLA-typed donors comprised approximately 290 gigabases of sequencing data and around 80 million unique TCR sequences. The genetic ancestry cluster associated with self-reported Caucasian donors included roughly 84% of the roughly 360 genotyped donors. The study aimed to test whether cataloging public T cell receptors could reveal signatures of past pathogen exposure. The study used immunosequencing to profile the T cell repertoires of 670 or so subjects and linked those repertoires to cytomegalovirus serostatus. A separate validation cohort of 100 to 150 different subjects was used in addition to the roughly 670-subject first cohort. To predict cytomegalovirus infection status, the study combined high-throughput TCR immunosequencing, statistical association of individual TCRs with disease status, and machine learning. A later analysis re-examined previously published TCR beta repertoires from over 500 donors and added high-resolution HLA genotyping to investigate patterns of TCR occurrence. In the later analysis, no new phenotypic data were used to find candidate immune exposures; instead, reliance was placed on TCR beta sequences and their occurrence across donors. To decide whether each TCR beta V gene segment behaved as functional or pseudogenic, an earlier analysis of some 600 of the donors relied on high-throughput TCR beta sequencing. Alongside the repertoire data, information on donor age, sex, ethnicity and CMV serostatus was compiled. A later genetic analysis took genome-wide SNP genotypes for about 55% of the 666 donors and used that subset as a discovery cohort. All discovery cohort repertoires had been generated on a single sequencing platform. Class I and class II HLA loci were covered by the typing at four-digit resolution. Typing coverage varied by locus: roughly 620-640 donors for A, B, C, DRB1 and DQB1; 500 to 550 for DQA1; approximately 610 for DPA1; around 450 for DPB1. Because of strong linkage in the cohort, 4 to 6 DR-DQ haplotypes were treated as single units for association and clustering. On average, roughly 200,000 unique TCR beta nucleotide sequences were sequenced per donor among 300 to 500 genotyped donors of the cohort, with around 19% of those sequences being non-productive.

Library generation was performed with the immunoSEQ multiplex PCR assay. A mixture of 60 forward primers for TCR Vbeta segments and 13 reverse primers for TCR Jbeta segments was used in the multiplex PCR. The CDR3 region of rearranged TCR beta genes was amplified from genomic DNA by a multiplex PCR assay. On the Illumina HiSeq System, the amplified TCR beta libraries were sequenced as 87-base-pair reads. In the source study's methods: Across the 670 or so repertoires, a later analysis counted tens of millions of unique TCR beta chains, approximately 12 million of which were shared by at least two donors. A nearest-neighbor algorithm error-corrected the raw reads and collapsed the reads into unique sequences, merging closely related sequences to remove PCR and sequencing errors. V, D and J gene segments were assigned by aligning CDR3 sequences to IMGT reference sequences. For a sequence to be retained, a match of at least six nucleotides was required to both a V gene segment and a J gene segment. A rearrangement counted as productive if the CDR3 had no stop codons and remained in frame with V and J, and every other rearrangement counted as non-productive. Following IMGT convention, CDR3 was defined as the stretch from the second conserved V-encoded cysteine up to the conserved J-encoded phenylalanine. Sequences without an unambiguous match to a single V gene segment were excluded from the earlier analysis of 450 to 650 of the donors. An earlier analysis of a few hundred of the donors classified V segments as functional when productive rearrangements were above 56.7% and as segregating when the standard deviation between donors was above 5%. A statistical classification framework was built to diagnose cytomegalovirus status from the catalog of TCR beta chain sequences. A later analysis assigned V and J genes by comparing TCR nucleotide sequences with IMGT/GENE-DB human TR gene sequences. Using the TCRdist pipeline, a later analysis assigned CDR3 sequences along with most-parsimonious VDJ recombination scenarios. In a later analysis, each TCR beta chain was defined by its CDR3 amino acid sequence together with its V-gene family, and reads lacking a unique V-gene family were excluded. As a way to deal with suspected cross-contamination and a sequencing artifact, a later analysis dropped approximately 590 nucleotide sequences that were highly shared and had low generation probability. In a later analysis, a clonal expansion index was calculated for each public chain from normalized within-repertoire ranks of inferred template counts. A later analysis computed generation probabilities with a VDJ recombination model fitted to out-of-frame rearrangements, and checked the results against IGoR. Hypergeometric tests were used in a later analysis to score TCR-TCR, TCR-HLA and TCR-CMV co-occurrence, with a repertoire-size bias correction applied to the TCR pairs. To estimate false discovery rates, a later analysis permuted the HLA or CMV assignments 20 times. In a later analysis, co-occurring TCRs were grouped with DBSCAN, and TCRdist sequence similarity was added when clustering was performed within HLA-allele-positive subsets. Repertoires with fewer than 30,000 or more than 120,000 public chains were left out of co-occurrence clustering, as were a handful of repertoires with anomalous nucleotide sharing. TCRdb mirrors the immuneACCESS table, restricted to in-frame sequences. Some clones are absent from its copies; in checked studies, under half trace to an unresolved V gene, and the reason for the others is unknown. From that table come the V and J calls and clone size; the DNA was used to work out D and trimming. The sample contains 100,000 to 150,000 clones, 80% of them found a single time. Around 8.9% of the sample rests with the top ten.

The paper's findings and limits, for the study overall: In an earlier analysis of some 550 of the donors, most TCR beta V segments were observed in productive rearrangements about 87% or about 30% of the time, broadly matching IMGT annotations. Most TCR sequences were observed very rarely across donors, whereas some public TCRs were present in many individuals. A few of the identified cytomegalovirus-associated TCR beta chains were confirmed in vitro to be specific for cytomegalovirus antigens. Only TCR beta chains were sequenced in this cohort, and the absence of alpha or paired-chain data limited detectable features. When HLA alleles, especially DR and DQ, strongly co-occurred, attributing TCR associations to individual alleles was difficult. Most CMV-associated TCR beta chains appeared to be HLA-restricted in a later analysis, and the HLA associations seemed to be driven largely by CMV exposure. Correlated functional status among segregating V segments might be attributable to linkage disequilibrium, but an unknown experimental factor could not be ruled out. Approximately 18 rarely observed V segments, including chromosome 9 orphons, were excluded from the earlier analysis of about 500 of the donors because counts were too low. The classifier was reported to diagnose cytomegalovirus status with high specificity and sensitivity in both the original cohort and the validation cohort. Because the 87-base-pair reads could not distinguish some IMGT-functional V segments, including TRBV6-2 and TRBV6-3, those segments were excluded. The only immune exposure information available for the cohort was CMV serostatus. The sequencing pipeline was judged likely to have produced a cluster of highly shared sequence variants as a technical artifact. According to a later analysis, parvovirus B19, influenza, CMV and Epstein-Barr virus appeared linked to several top co-occurrence clusters. Presence/absence analyses assumed roughly uniform sequencing depth across donors, an assumption that may not hold. An association between a missense DCLRE1C variant and V-gene and J-gene trimming of TCR beta chains was found in a later genetic analysis and replicated in an independent cohort. Specific HLA alleles were associated with 15,000 to 20,000 TCR beta sequences at a false discovery rate of 0.05 in a later analysis. A later analysis found that TCR association rates varied across HLA loci, with DRB1 alleles showing the most associated TCRs and HLA-C alleles the fewest. A further reported finding was that TCR beta sequences accurately predicted the HLA-A and HLA-B alleles for most subjects in the first cohort. HLA typing was unavailable for some donors at each locus, so association tests used only the typed subset. A later genetic analysis reported fewer N-insertions in productive TCRs among donors in an Asian-associated ancestry cluster than the roughly 690-donor mean. The authors suggested that the approach could potentially be extended to other disease states and immunological phenotypes. In the study, around 160 TCR beta chains were listed as associated with cytomegalovirus. Compared with equally common non-associated chains, HLA-associated TCR beta chains in a later analysis were more clonally expanded and had lower generation probabilities.

Measured from the cysteine to the phenylalanine, the CDR3 is 15 residues long. The CDR3 DNA has 45 bases and is translated from base 1. CDR1 and CDR2, looked up from the germline V gene, are SGDLS and YYNGEE. After removal of 3 bases from V and 1 base from J, the junction retains 6 bases not matched to a gene. Note on this clone: Its antigen is unknown. Base qualities were left out, and no much larger clone turns up one base away.

In total, roughly 710 healthy bone marrow donors made up the cohort. All cohort members were sampled while nominally healthy, although unrecorded immune exposures were likely present. The donor tested CMV seropositive and was one of the 289 seropositive cohort members. A peripheral blood sample was provided by each donor, and peripheral blood mononuclear cells were used for TCR beta sequencing. The Qiagen DNeasy Blood Extraction Kit was used to extract genomic DNA from the blood cell samples. The clonotype comes from a man under 40 in good health and CMV-seropositive. In this chain, TRBV9 is recombined with TRBJ1-1; TRBD1 fits 7 bases in the junction. Sequences were obtained from PBMCs. CDR3 loop: CASSAGRGANTEAFF. In nucleotide form, the sequence is TGTGCCAGCAGCGCGGGCAGGGGGGCGAACACTGAAGCTTTCTTT.